This T cell receptor (beta chain) was obtained from a study of T cells after yellow fever vaccination. Overall study results and limits: Re-detected after boosting: most primary clones, 96% of CD4 and about 85% of CD8. Any FACS-sorted repertoire could hold abundant clonotypes that contaminate it from the bulk population. Secondary responses were weaker yet peaked faster, day 5 versus 15.

5'RACE template switching produced TCR cDNA carrying a universal primer site and UMIs. Via MiXCR, TCRdb re-called the 5' RACE reads, giving one row per CDR3 protein. The table includes around 230,000 distinct CDR3 sequences, approximately 6.7% detected once. This CDR3 region has 17 residues. The germline V gene encodes CDR1 ENHRY and CDR2 SYGVKD. V dropped 6 bases and J dropped 0 bases, with 15 bases sitting between them. This clonotype has a handful of counts. As yet, its antigen is unknown. The chain employs TRBV10-3 and TRBJ2-6; D may be TRBD1 (5 bases). The TCR sequence derives from a man aged 25-45 years who received the YFV17D yellow fever vaccine. Source: CD4+ T cells sorted from PBMCs, taken on the day of the yellow fever booster vaccination. The CDR3 DNA reads TGTGCCATCAGCGAAGACAGCCCGAACTCTGGGGCCAACGTCCTGACTTTC. It is translated as CAISEDSPNSGANVLTF.